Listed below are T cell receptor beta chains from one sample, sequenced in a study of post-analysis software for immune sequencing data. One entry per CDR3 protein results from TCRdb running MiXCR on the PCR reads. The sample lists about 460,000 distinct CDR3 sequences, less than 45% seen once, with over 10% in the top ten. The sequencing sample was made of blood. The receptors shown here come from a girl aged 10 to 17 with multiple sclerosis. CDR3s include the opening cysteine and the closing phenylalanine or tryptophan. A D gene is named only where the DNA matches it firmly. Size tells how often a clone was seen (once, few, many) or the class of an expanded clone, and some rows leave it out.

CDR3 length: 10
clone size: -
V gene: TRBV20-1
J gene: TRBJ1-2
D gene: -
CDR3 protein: CSTEEDSYTF
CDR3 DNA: TGCAGTACCGAGGAGGACAGCTACACCTTC

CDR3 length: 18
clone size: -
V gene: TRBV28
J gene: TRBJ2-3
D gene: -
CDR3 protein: CASSLWTGGRDGTDTQYF
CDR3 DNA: TGTGCCAGCAGTTTATGGACCGGGGGGCGGGATGGAACAGATACGCAGTATTTT

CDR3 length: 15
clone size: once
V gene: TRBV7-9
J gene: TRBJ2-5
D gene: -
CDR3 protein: CVSSRQRQAKETQYF
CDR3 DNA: TGTGTCAGCAGCCGACAAAGACAGGCCAAAGAGACCCAGTACTTC

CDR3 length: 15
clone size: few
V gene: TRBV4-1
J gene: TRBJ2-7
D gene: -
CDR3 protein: CASSQDGLGGYEQYF
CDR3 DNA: TGCGCCAGCAGCCAAGATGGTTTAGGGGGCTACGAGCAGTACTTC

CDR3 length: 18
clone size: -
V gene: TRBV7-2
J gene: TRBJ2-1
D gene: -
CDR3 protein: CASSLGFLGLSPYNEQFF
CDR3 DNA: TGTGCCAGCAGCTTAGGGTTTTTGGGATTGAGCCCCTACAATGAGCAGTTCTTC

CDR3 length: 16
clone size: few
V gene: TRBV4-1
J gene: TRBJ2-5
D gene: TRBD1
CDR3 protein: CASSQGGTGRQETQYF
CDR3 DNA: TGCGCCAGCAGCCAAGGGGGGACAGGGCGACAAGAGACCCAGTACTTC

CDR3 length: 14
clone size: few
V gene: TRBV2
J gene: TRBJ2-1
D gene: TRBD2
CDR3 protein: CASRAGGAYNEQFF
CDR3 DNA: TGTGCCAGCAGGGCGGGAGGGGCTTACAATGAGCAGTTCTTC

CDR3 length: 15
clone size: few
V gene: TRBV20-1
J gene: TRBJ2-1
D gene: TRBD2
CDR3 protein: CSARDPLAQNNEQFF
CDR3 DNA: TGCAGTGCTAGAGATCCACTAGCGCAAAACAATGAGCAGTTCTTC

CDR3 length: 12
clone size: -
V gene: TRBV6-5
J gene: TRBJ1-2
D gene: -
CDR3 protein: CASSYYGYGYTF
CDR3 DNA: TGTGCCAGCAGTTACTACGGATATGGCTACACCTTC

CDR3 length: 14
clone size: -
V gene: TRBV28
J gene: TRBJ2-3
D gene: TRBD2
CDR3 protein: CASSLGGDLVTQYF
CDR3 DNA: TGTGCCAGCAGTTTGGGAGGGGACTTGGTGACGCAGTATTTT

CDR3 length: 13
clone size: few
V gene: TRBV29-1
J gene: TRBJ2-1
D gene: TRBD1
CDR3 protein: CSLRTGDYNEQFF
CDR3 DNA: TGCAGCCTAAGGACAGGGGACTACAATGAGCAGTTCTTC

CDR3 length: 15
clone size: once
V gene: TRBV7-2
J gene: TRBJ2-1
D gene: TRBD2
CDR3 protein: CASSPATSSYDEQFF
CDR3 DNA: TGTGCCAGCAGCCCAGCGACTAGCTCCTACGATGAGCAGTTCTTC

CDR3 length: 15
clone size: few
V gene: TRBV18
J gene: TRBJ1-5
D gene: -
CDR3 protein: CASSPQGERNQPQHF
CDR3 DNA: TGTGCCAGCTCACCACAGGGGGAGAGGAATCAGCCCCAGCATTTT

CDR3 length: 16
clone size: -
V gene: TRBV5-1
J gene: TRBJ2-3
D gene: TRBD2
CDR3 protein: CASSLGLAGAVDTQYF
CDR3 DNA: TGCGCCAGCAGCTTGGGACTAGCGGGAGCGGTAGATACGCAGTATTTT

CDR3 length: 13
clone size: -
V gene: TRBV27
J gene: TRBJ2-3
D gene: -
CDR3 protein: CASSPPPPDTQYF
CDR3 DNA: TGTGCCAGCAGCCCGCCCCCCCCAGATACGCAGTATTTT

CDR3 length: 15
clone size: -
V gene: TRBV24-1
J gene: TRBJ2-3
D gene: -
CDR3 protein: CATSDFSMKADTQYF
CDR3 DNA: TGTGCCACCAGTGATTTTAGTATGAAGGCAGATACGCAGTATTTT

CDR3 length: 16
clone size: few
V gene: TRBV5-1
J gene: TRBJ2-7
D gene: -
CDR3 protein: CASSLAKGDRPYEQYF
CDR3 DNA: TGCGCCAGCAGCTTAGCCAAGGGCGACCGACCCTACGAGCAGTACTTC

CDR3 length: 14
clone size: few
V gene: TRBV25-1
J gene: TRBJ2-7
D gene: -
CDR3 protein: CASAPGQAGYEQYF
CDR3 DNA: TGTGCCAGCGCACCGGGACAAGCAGGGTACGAGCAGTACTTC

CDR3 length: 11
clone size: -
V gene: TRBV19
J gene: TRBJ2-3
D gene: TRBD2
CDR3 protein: CASTRGGTQYF
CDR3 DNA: TGTGCCAGTACTCGGGGGGGGACGCAGTATTTT

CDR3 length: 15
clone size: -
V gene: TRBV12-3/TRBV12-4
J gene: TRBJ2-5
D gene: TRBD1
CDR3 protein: CASSLGQGVGETQYF
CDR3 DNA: TGTGCCAGCAGTTTAGGCCAGGGGGTTGGAGAGACCCAGTACTTC